The 14 T cell receptor beta chains below were found in one sample sequenced in a study of blood T cells in healthy people across ages. A second PCR, run for about 7 to 11 cycles, used a sample-barcoded 5' primer plus a J-beta primer mix. TCRdb reprocessed the 5' RACE reads via MiXCR and lists one record per CDR3 protein. Of roughly 1,800,000 distinct CDR3 sequences in the sample, approximately 50% were seen once. Specimen: blood. The receptor source for this set is a middle-aged woman in good health.

A note on this clonotype: The conserved phenylalanine or tryptophan normally closing the CDR3 is absent here, so this likely arose from a read error. V usage is TRBV9 and J usage is TRBJ2-3, with a possible D match to TRBD2 (6 bases). The CDR3 spans 15 residues. V lost 1 base and J lost 2, with 11 bases in between. The V gene's germline CDR1 is SGDLS and CDR2 YYNGEE. CDR3 coding DNA: TGTGCCAGCAGCGTATCTGGGAGGCCCACAGATACGCAGTATATT. It yields the protein CASSVSGRPTDTQYI.

This clonotype was seen a handful of times. This sequence joins TRBV2 and TRBJ2-5, with TRBD1 matching 9 bases. Per the germline V gene, CDR1 is SNHLY and CDR2 is FYNNEI. V was clipped by 5 bases and J by 4 bases; unmatched bases: 11. The CDR3 has 16 residues. CDR3 DNA: TGTGCCAGCAGTCCACGGACCCTGGGACAGGGAGAGACCCAGTACTTC. This sequence encodes CASSPRTLGQGETQYF.

CDR3 in DNA: TGCAGCGTGGCGGGGGGACGGGGCGGCTACACCTTC. Its protein product is CSVAGGRGGYTF. The chain uses TRBV29-1 and TRBJ1-2; TRBD1 might be the D (5 bases). The V gene lost 6 bases and the J gene lost 8 bases, with 16 bases spanning the gap. This CDR3 region has 12 residues. Per the germline V gene, CDR1 is SQVTM and CDR2 is ANQGSEA.

The chain recombines TRBV6-1 with TRBJ1-4; 7 bases fit TRBD1. Germline V gives CDR1 MNHNS, CDR2 SASEGT. V shed 9 bases and J 5 bases; nucleotides not matched to a gene: 12. This CDR3 spans 15 amino acids. CDR3 DNA sequence: TGTGCCAGTACGGGACAGAGTTTAAAGAATGAAAAACTGTTTTTT. It translates to CASTGQSLKNEKLFF.

The table lists this clonotype with a few counts. The rearrangement links TRBV6-5 to TRBJ2-7, with TRBD1 matching 9 bases. The CDR3 extends over 15 amino acids. J was trimmed by 1 base and V by 5 bases; bases with no gene match: 6. CDR1 is MNHEY, CDR2 SVGAGI, per germline. CDR3 in DNA: TGTGCCAGCAGTCGGACAGGGGACTCATCCTACGAGCAGTACTTC. As protein: CASSRTGDSSYEQYF.

This clonotype turned up a few times. V and J are TRBV20-1 and TRBJ1-1; D is possibly TRBD1 (6 bases). Trimming removed 6 bases from V and 5 bases from J, with 19 bases in between. There are 14 residues in the CDR3. In germline, CDR1 is DFQATT, CDR2 SNEGSKA (reference sequence). The CDR3 DNA reads TGCAGTGCCAGGGAGGTTGGGGGGGCGACTGAAGCTTTCTTT. Translation gives CSAREVGGATEAFF.

This clonotype has a single count. CDR3 protein: CASSAGGAYGYTF. CDR3 sequence (DNA): TGTGCCAGCAGTGCAGGGGGCGCCTATGGCTACACCTTC. The genes are TRBV12-3 or TRBV12-4 and TRBJ1-2, with 8 bases matching TRBD1. This CDR3 has 13 amino acids. Trimming removed 5 bases from V and 4 bases from J; junction bases left unmatched: 3.

The chain links TRBV10-3 to TRBJ2-7; D ambiguous. This CDR3 has 16 amino acids. Per the germline V gene, CDR1 is ENHRY and CDR2 is SYGVKD. V was shortened by 3 bases and J by 3 bases, with 18 bases between the two germline ends. As DNA, the CDR3 is TGTGCCATCAGTGACCTTCCACAGCGTCCCGGCTACGAGCAGTACTTC. Translation: CAISDLPQRPGYEQYF.

The chain has TRBV6-1 and TRBJ2-5, with 10 bases lining up with TRBD1. The DNA matches TRBJ2-7 better at its end, which makes the J call doubtful. The CDR3 runs 15 residues. Germline V gene sequence: CDR1 MNHNS, CDR2 SASEGT. In DNA form, the CDR3 reads TGTGCCAGCAGTGGGGGGACAGGGGCCAACTACGAGCAGTACTTC. Translation: CASSGGTGANYEQYF.

This clonotype appeared many times. A read error may produce the germline difference seen at one junction end. This chain uses TRBV25-1 with TRBJ2-7, with 7 bases aligning to TRBD1. The CDR3 length is 13 residues. CDR1 and CDR2 (germline): MGHDK, SYGVNS. In nucleotides, the CDR3 is TGCGCCAGCAGCCGACAGGGCTCCTACGAGCAGTACTTC. This encodes CASSRQGSYEQYF.

The chain recombines TRBV6-5 with TRBJ2-4, with 7 positions matching TRBD2. The CDR3 loop spans 14 amino acids. Germline CDR1 and CDR2: MNHEY and SVGAGI. Unmatched junction bases numbered 6, after V lost 2 bases and J lost 8 bases. The CDR3 protein is CASSYGGVKDIQYF. In DNA form, the CDR3 reads TGTGCCAGCAGTTACGGGGGGGTGAAGGACATTCAGTACTTC.

As regards this clonotype: Relative to the germline gene, one junction end is altered; a read error may explain this. The chain uses TRBV7-7 and TRBJ2-4; weak D call: TRBD1 (5 bases). The J call may be incorrect, as the DNA end agrees better with TRBJ2-5. The germline V gene has CDR1 SSHAT and CDR2 FNYEAQ (reference sequence). The CDR3 is made up of 15 amino acids. CDR3 in amino acids: CASSIRQQKGETQYF. CDR3 DNA: TGTGCTAGCAGCATCAGACAGCAAAAAGGGGAGACCCAGTACTTC.

The genes are TRBV4-1 and TRBJ1-6; D gene ambiguous. V was trimmed by 1 base and J by 6 bases, leaving 7 bases between them. Germline assignment: CDR1 MGHRA and CDR2 YSYEKL. The CDR3 spans 14 residues. CDR3 protein: CASSQGMGNSPLHF. The CDR3 DNA reads as TGCGCCAGCAGCCAAGGAATGGGTAATTCACCCCTCCACTTT.

The chain joins TRBV5-4 to TRBJ2-5; the match to TRBD1 covers 7 bases. Trimming took 3 bases from V and 5 from J; bases not matched to a gene: 13. The CDR3 runs to 16 residues. The germline V gene has CDR1 SGHNT and CDR2 YYREEE (reference sequence). CDR3 DNA sequence: TGTGCCAGCAGCTCCGGGACAGATCGGGTCGGGGAGACCCAGTACTTC. It yields the protein CASSSGTDRVGETQYF.